This T cell receptor (beta chain) was recorded in a study of cytomegalovirus exposure and HLA in healthy donors. This CDR3 comprises 11 residues. CDR1 DFQATT and CDR2 SNEGSKA come from the germline V gene (reference sequence). The V end was cut by 3 bases, the J end by 4 bases, with 6 bases between. Of note for this clone: Other nucleotide sequences in the sample specify the same CDR3.

PCR used 60 Vbeta primers and 13 Jbeta primers. Method: immunoSEQ multiplex PCR; TCRdb's copy keeps in-frame clones and lacks some. Among 100,000 to 150,000 clones listed, 65% to 80% were seen once. The gene calls are TRBV20-1 and TRBJ2-5; no clear D. The sample was PBMCs. The receptor comes from a woman aged 18-29 years in good health and CMV-seronegative. The CDR3 loop is CSARTGETQYF. The CDR3 region has the DNA TGCAGTGCTAGGACGGGAGAGACCCAGTACTTC.